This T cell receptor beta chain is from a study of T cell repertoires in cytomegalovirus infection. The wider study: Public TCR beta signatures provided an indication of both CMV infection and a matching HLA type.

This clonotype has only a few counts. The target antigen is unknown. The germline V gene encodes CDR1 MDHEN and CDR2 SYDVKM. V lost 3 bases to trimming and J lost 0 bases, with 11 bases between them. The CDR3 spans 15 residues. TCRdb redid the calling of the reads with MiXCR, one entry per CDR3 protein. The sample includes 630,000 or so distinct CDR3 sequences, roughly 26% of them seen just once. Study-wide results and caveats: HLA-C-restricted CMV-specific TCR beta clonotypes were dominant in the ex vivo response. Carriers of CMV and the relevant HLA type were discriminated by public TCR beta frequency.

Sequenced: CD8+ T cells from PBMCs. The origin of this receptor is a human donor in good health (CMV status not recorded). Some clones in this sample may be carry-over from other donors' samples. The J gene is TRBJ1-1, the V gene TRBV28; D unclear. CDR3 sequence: CASSFEGVMNTEAFF. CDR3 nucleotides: TGTGCCAGCAGTTTTGAAGGAGTCATGAACACTGAAGCTTTCTTT.